A selection of T cell receptor beta chains follows, all from one sample in a study of blood T cell repertoires in COVID-19. Measured with immunoSEQ multiplex PCR; TCRdb has only the in-frame clones, and not every one. The sample records 85,000 to 110,000 clones, 75% to 90% being singletons. What was sequenced was peripheral blood. Receptors originate from a human donor in a cohort sampled during active or convalescent COVID-19. The conserved cysteine and the conserved F or W are not part of the CDR3 here.

v_call	j_call	cdr3_aa
TRBV4-3	TRBJ2-3	ASSHRLGLAGDGTQY
TRBV24-1	TRBJ1-1	ATSATGRNTEAF
TRBV21-1	TRBJ2-6	ASSKASLGLWPSSGANVLT
TRBV5-8	TRBJ1-2	ASSPRGANYGYT
TRBV24-1	TRBJ2-7	ATSDATDYEQY
TRBV27	TRBJ2-3	ASSLPSGGARDTQY
TRBV4-1	TRBJ1-2	ASSLRDRVNYGYT
TRBV6-6	TRBJ2-7	ASRDSRQGLYEQY
TRBV7-2	TRBJ1-1	ASSLDRAHTEAF
TRBV24-1	TRBJ1-5	ATGGGGVSNQPQH
TRBV7-9	TRBJ1-6	ASSLQTGTNSPLH
TRBV7-2	TRBJ1-2	ASSFEGPRGYT
TRBV9	TRBJ1-2	ASSVAGTGFKYGYT
TRBV29-1	TRBJ1-2	SVETGFDGYT
TRBV5-6	TRBJ2-3	ASGEWGPADTQY
TRBV27	TRBJ1-2	ASSSQGTYGYT
TRBV10-1	TRBJ2-7	ASSESNRVPYEQY
TRBV5-1	TRBJ1-4	ASSAGQGITNEKLF
TRBV2	TRBJ2-7	ASSPEPRGY
TRBV18	TRBJ2-3	ASSPPFSGAATTDTQY
TRBV11-3	TRBJ2-2	ASSPGQSRGTGELF
TRBV25-1	TRBJ1-2	ASSNRQASGYT
TRBV9	TRBJ2-3	ASCRGLQNTDTQY
TRBV6-5	TRBJ1-1	ASLSTAVNTEAF
TRBV4-2	TRBJ1-6	ASSQESGSDSPLH
TRBV25-1	TRBJ1-3	ASSQLGPSGNTIY
TRBV30	TRBJ1-5	AWSVGRDDQPQH
TRBV11-2	TRBJ1-6	ASSLKAGAPLH
TRBV19	TRBJ2-3	ASSRGTDTQY
TRBV15	TRBJ1-1	ATSRLNRGGNTEAF
TRBV5-1	TRBJ2-3	ASSSQGTTDTQY
TRBV24-1	TRBJ1-2	ATSDPRGEYGYT
TRBV3-1/TRBV3-2	TRBJ1-3	ASSQDWTDGSGNTIY
TRBV6-6	TRBJ1-2	ASSYSPGGQSYGYT
TRBV19	TRBJ1-5	ASKGQGSNQPQH
TRBV29-1	TRBJ2-5	SVVRGQGAETQY
TRBV2	TRBJ2-1	ASSRPTFRTANEQF
TRBV7-9	TRBJ1-1	ASSPQGNTEAF
TRBV7-8	TRBJ1-1	ASSPPGGDTEAF
TRBV10-2	TRBJ1-3	ASSPQGGGNTIY
TRBV7-7	TRBJ2-2	ASSFLSGGNTGELF
TRBV6-2/TRBV6-3	TRBJ1-5	ASSPQIDQPQH
TRBV5-4	TRBJ2-3	ASSLGAGGQNTQY
TRBV3-1/TRBV3-2	TRBJ2-1	ASSQGSGGAYNEQF
TRBV2	TRBJ1-5	ASRLGAGVSPQH
TRBV28	TRBJ2-1	ASSSGHQQF
TRBV7-8	TRBJ1-5	ASSLAYRGSQPQH
TRBV7-3	TRBJ2-7	ASSPQGGGGKREQY
TRBV2	TRBJ1-2	ASSNQPGSGYT
TRBV4-3	TRBJ1-5	ASSQDNGNQPQH
TRBV7-2	TRBJ2-7	ASSYRDRYSYEQY
TRBV7-2	TRBJ2-1	ASSLPFYNEQF
TRBV19	TRBJ1-5	ASSMTRLIGNQPQH
TRBV3-1/TRBV3-2	TRBJ2-3	ASSRGSGYHNTQY
TRBV6-2/TRBV6-3	TRBJ1-2	ASSWFEVARGYT
TRBV24-1	TRBJ1-5	ATSDPGSNQPQH
TRBV6-5	TRBJ2-3	ASTRQITDTQY
TRBV28	TRBJ1-5	ASSSTGDRNQPQH